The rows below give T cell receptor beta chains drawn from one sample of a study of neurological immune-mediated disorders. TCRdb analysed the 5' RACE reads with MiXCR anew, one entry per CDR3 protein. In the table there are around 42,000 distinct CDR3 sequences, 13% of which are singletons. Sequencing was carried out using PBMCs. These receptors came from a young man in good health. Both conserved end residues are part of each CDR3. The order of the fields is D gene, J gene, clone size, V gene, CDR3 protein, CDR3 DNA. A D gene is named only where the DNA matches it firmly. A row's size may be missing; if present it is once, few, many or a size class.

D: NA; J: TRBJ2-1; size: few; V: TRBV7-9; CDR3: CASTKGELYNEQFF; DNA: TGTGCCAGCACCAAAGGAGAACTATACAATGAGCAGTTCTTC
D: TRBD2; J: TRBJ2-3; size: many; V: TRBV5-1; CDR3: CASSLGTSGRTDTQYF; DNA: TGCGCCAGCAGCTTGGGGACTAGCGGGAGGACAGATACGCAGTATTTT
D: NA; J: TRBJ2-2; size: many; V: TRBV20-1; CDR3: CSARTQLDTGELFF; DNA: TGCAGTGCTAGAACACAGCTAGACACCGGGGAGCTGTTTTTT
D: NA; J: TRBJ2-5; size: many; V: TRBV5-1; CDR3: CASSPGQAGETQYF; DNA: TGCGCCAGCAGCCCAGGACAGGCGGGGGAGACCCAGTACTTC
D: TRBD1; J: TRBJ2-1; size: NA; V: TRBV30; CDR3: CAWSPGGHEQFF; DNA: TGTGCCTGGAGCCCAGGGGGCCATGAGCAGTTCTTC
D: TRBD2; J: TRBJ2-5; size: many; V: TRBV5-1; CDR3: CASSRDGRTSGRRGTQETQYF; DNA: TGCGCCAGCAGCCGGGACGGCCGGACTAGCGGGAGGAGGGGGACACAAGAGACCCAGTACTTC
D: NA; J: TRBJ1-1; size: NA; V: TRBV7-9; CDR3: CAGSQKGEGTEAFF; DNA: TGTGCCGGCAGCCAGAAGGGGGAAGGGACTGAAGCTTTCTTT
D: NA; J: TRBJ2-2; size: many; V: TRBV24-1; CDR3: CATSDYGLDTGSAGELFF; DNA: TGTGCCACCAGTGATTACGGTTTGGACACAGGGAGTGCCGGGGAGCTGTTTTTT
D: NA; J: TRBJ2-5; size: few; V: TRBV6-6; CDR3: CASSYWGGKETQYF; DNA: TGTGCCAGCAGTTACTGGGGGGGCAAAGAGACCCAGTACTTC
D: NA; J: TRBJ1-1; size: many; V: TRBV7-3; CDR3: CASSSGPGTEAFF; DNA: TGTGCCAGCAGCTCCGGGCCGGGCACTGAAGCTTTCTTT
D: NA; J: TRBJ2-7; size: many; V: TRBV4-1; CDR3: CASSPTQEGAYEQYF; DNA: TGCGCCAGCAGCCCTACCCAGGAGGGCGCTTACGAGCAGTACTTC
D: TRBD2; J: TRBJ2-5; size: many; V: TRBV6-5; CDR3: CASTEREGRETQYF; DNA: TGTGCCAGCACCGAGCGGGAGGGCCGCGAGACCCAGTACTTC
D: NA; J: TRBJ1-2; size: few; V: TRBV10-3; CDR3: CAITERSRVDYGYTF; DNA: TGTGCCATCACCGAACGGTCCAGGGTTGACTATGGCTACACCTTC
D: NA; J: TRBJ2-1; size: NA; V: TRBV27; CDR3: CASSLQTESSYNEQFF; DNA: TGTGCCAGCAGTTTACAAACAGAAAGCTCCTACAATGAGCAGTTCTTC
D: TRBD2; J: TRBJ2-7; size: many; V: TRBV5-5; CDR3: CASSREGPIYEQYF; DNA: TGTGCCAGCAGCAGGGAGGGTCCTATCTACGAGCAGTACTTC
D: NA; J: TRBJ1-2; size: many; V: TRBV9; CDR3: CASSATGEFYGYTF; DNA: TGTGCCAGCAGCGCCACGGGGGAATTCTATGGCTACACCTTC
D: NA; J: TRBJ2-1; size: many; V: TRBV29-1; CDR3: CSVEDARASFSDEQFF; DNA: TGCAGCGTTGAAGATGCCCGTGCCAGTTTCTCCGATGAGCAGTTCTTC
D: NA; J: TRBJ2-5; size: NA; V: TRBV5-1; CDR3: CASSLASGLVEETQYF; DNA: TGCGCCAGCAGCTTGGCCTCCGGACTTGTCGAAGAGACCCAGTACTTC
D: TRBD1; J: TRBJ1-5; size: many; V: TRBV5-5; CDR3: CASSQHTGVNQPQHF; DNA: TGTGCCAGCAGCCAACACACAGGGGTCAATCAGCCCCAGCATTTT
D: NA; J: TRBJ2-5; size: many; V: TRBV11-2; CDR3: CASRRQEETQYF; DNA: TGTGCCAGCAGGCGACAGGAGGAGACCCAGTACTTC
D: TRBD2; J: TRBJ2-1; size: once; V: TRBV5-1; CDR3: CASSGTSGGYNEQFF; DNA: TGCGCCAGCAGCGGGACTAGCGGAGGCTACAATGAGCAGTTCTTC
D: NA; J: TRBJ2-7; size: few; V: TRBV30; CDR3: CAWSLGVGYEQYF; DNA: TGTGCCTGGAGCTTAGGGGTGGGCTACGAGCAGTACTTC
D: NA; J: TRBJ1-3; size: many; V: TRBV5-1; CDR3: CASSLDGTSGNTIYF; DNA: TGCGCCAGCAGCTTGGATGGGACCTCTGGAAACACCATATATTTT
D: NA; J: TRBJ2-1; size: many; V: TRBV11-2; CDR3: CASSLLAPSSYNEQFF; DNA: TGTGCCAGCAGCTTACTAGCACCGAGCTCCTACAATGAGCAGTTCTTC
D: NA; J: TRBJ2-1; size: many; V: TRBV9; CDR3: CASSVDGAPYNEQFF; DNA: TGTGCCAGCAGCGTAGACGGGGCACCCTACAATGAGCAGTTCTTC
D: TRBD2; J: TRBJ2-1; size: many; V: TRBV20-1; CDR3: CSARAGLAGPSSYNEQFF; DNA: TGCAGTGCTCGGGCCGGACTAGCGGGGCCTAGCTCCTACAATGAGCAGTTCTTC
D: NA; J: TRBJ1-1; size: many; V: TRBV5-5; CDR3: CASSFRHNEAFF; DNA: TGTGCCAGCAGCTTTAGACATAACGAAGCTTTCTTT
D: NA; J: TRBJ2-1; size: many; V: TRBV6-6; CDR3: CASSYWGDNEQFF; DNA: TGTGCCAGCAGTTACTGGGGAGACAATGAGCAGTTCTTC
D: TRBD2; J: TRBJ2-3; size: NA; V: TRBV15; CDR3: CATSKPGLAWGTDTQYF; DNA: TGTGCCACCAGCAAACCGGGACTAGCGTGGGGCACAGATACGCAGTATTTT
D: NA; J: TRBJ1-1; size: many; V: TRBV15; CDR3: CATSRGGDTPQAFF; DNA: TGTGCCACCAGCAGAGGGGGGGATACCCCCCAAGCTTTCTTT
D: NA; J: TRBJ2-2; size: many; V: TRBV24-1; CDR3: CATSDFRDTGELFF; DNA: TGTGCCACCAGTGATTTCAGGGACACCGGGGAGCTGTTTTTT
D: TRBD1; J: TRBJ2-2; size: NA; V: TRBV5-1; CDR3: CASSRSQGQGAETGELFF; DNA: TGCGCCAGCAGCCGATCGCAGGGACAGGGGGCCGAAACCGGGGAGTTGTTTTTT
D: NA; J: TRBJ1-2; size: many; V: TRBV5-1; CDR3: CASSFSATANYGYTF; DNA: TGCGCCAGCAGCTTTTCCGCGACTGCTAACTATGGCTACACCTTC
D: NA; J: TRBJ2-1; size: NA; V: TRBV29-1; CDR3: CSVAAGLNSYNEQFF; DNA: TGCAGCGTTGCGGCTGGCCTCAACTCCTACAATGAGCAGTTCTTC
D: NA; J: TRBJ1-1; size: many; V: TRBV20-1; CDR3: CSARDVKGRDTEAFF; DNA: TGCAGTGCTAGAGATGTAAAGGGAAGGGACACTGAAGCTTTCTTT
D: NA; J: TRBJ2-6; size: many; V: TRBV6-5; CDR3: CASSPGDGRFSGANVLTF; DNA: TGTGCCAGCAGTCCAGGCGATGGACGGTTCTCTGGGGCCAACGTCCTGACTTTC
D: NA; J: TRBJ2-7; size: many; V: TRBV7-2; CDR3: CASSLHTRHFNPQYF; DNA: TGTGCCAGCAGCCTACACACGAGACACTTCAACCCGCAGTACTTC
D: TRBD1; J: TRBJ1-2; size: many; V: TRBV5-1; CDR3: CASSFIQGAEGYTF; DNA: TGCGCCAGCAGCTTTATACAGGGGGCCGAGGGCTACACCTTC
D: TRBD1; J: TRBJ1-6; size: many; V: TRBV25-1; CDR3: CASSEADRGLSPLHF; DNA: TGTGCCAGCAGTGAAGCAGACAGGGGTCTATCACCCCTCCACTTT
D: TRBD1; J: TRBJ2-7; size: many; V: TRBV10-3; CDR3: CAIRGTGIIYEQYF; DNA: TGTGCCATCAGGGGGACAGGGATTATCTACGAGCAGTACTTC
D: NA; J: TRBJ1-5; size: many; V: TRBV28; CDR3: CASSLGALRPQHF; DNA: TGTGCCAGCAGTTTGGGGGCCCTCAGGCCCCAGCATTTT
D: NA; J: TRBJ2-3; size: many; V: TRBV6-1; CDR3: CASTRSLADTQYF; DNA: TGTGCCAGCACCCGAAGTTTAGCAGATACGCAGTATTTT
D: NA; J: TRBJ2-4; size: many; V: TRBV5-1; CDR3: CASSLGGRVNIQYF; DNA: TGCGCCAGCAGCTTGGGTGGCAGGGTAAACATTCAGTACTTC
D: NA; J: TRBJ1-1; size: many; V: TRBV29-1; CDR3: CSVVLDENTEAFF; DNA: TGCAGCGTTGTTCTAGACGAGAACACTGAAGCTTTCTTT
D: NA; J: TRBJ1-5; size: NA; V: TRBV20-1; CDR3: CSARDGGVGRVNTGPQHF; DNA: TGCAGTGCTAGAGATGGCGGGGTTGGCAGGGTCAATACGGGGCCCCAGCATTTT
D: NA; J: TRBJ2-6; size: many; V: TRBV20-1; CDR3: CSADPSGDYGGANVLTF; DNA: TGCAGTGCTGATCCTTCAGGGGACTACGGTGGGGCCAACGTCCTGACTTTC
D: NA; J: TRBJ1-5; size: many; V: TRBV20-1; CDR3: CSAPAGGTLQGQPQHF; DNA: TGCAGTGCCCCTGCCGGGGGGACCCTCCAAGGTCAGCCCCAGCATTTT
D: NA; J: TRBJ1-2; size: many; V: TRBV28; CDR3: CASSLGLVPIGYTF; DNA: TGTGCCAGCAGTTTAGGATTGGTCCCTATTGGCTACACCTTC
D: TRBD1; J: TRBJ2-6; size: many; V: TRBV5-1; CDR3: CASSLVRTGEPGANVLTF; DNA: TGCGCCAGCAGCTTGGTTAGGACAGGGGAACCCGGGGCCAACGTCCTGACTTTC
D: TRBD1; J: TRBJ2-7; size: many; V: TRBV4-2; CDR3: CASSQGGQGSTYEQYF; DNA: TGTGCCAGCAGCCAAGGGGGACAGGGGTCAACCTACGAGCAGTACTTC